These 20 T cell receptor beta chains share one sample of origin, sequenced in a study of blood T cell repertoires in COVID-19. Sequencing used immunoSEQ multiplex PCR; TCRdb keeps in-frame clones, though not all of them. This sample has about 480,000 clones, with roughly 89% found just once. Source material: peripheral blood. These receptors originate from a man aged 18 to 30 with COVID-19, enrolled during active disease.

V is TRBV12-2 and J is TRBJ2-4; the D call of TRBD2 is as the table states it, not checked on the DNA. TRBV12-2 is labeled a pseudogene. There are 18 residues in the CDR3. The CDR3 DNA reads as TGTGCAAGTCGCTTATCAACCGGGGTATTCCTAGCCAAAAACATTCAGTACTTC. Its translation: CASRLSTGVFLAKNIQYF.

This chain uses TRBV12-3 or TRBV12-4 with TRBJ1-2; D is possibly TRBD1 (6 bases). Deletions cut 6 bases from V and 3 bases from J, with 11 bases between. The CDR3 length is 13 residues. The CDR3 protein is CASRAGVYYGYTF. As DNA, the CDR3 is TGTGCCAGCAGGGCAGGGGTTTACTATGGCTACACCTTC.

The rearrangement uses TRBV20-1 and TRBJ1-6, with a tentative D call TRBD1 (6 bases). Germline V lookup: CDR1 DFQATT, CDR2 SNEGSKA (reference sequence). V dropped 3 bases and J dropped 7 bases, with 10 bases sitting between them. This CDR3 contains 13 residues. The CDR3 bases are TGCAGTGCTAGTAGGACAGCCAATTCACCCCTCCACTTT. Residues: CSASRTANSPLHF.

J is TRBJ2-1 and V is TRBV9; a possible D gene is TRBD1 (6 bases). CDR3 length: 15 amino acids. Germline V gene data show CDR1 as SGDLS and CDR2 as YYNGEE. Trimming left V 0 bases short and J 7 bases short, with 14 bases between. This CDR3 reads CASSVAGVVGNEQFF. DNA for the CDR3: TGTGCCAGCAGCGTAGCAGGGGTCGTCGGTAATGAGCAGTTCTTC.

The chain carries TRBV21-1 and TRBJ1-2. TRBV21-1 is shown as a pseudogene. The CDR3 is made up of 15 amino acids. CDR3 nucleotides: TGTGCCAGCAGCAACACTTACCGGGGGAACTATGGCTACACCTTC. This encodes CASSNTYRGNYGYTF.

The rearrangement joins TRBV7-2 to TRBJ2-5; TRBD1 agrees at 11 bases. Germline V gene lookup returns CDR1 SGHTA and CDR2 FQGNSA. V lost 1 base and J lost 3; bases outside the gene matches: 4. CDR3 size: 16 residues. CDR3 in amino acids: CASSLVGTGGEETQYF. Written as DNA, the CDR3 is TGTGCCAGCAGCTTAGTAGGGACAGGGGGAGAAGAGACCCAGTACTTC.

V is TRBV2 and J is TRBJ2-5, with unresolved D. The germline V and J ends were trimmed by 1 base and 2 bases, with 11 bases remaining between them. Germline V lookup: CDR1 SNHLY, CDR2 FYNNEI. The CDR3 is 15 amino acids. The CDR3 sequence: CASSEEVAGQETQYF. CDR3 bases: TGTGCCAGCAGTGAAGAGGTGGCAGGACAAGAGACCCAGTACTTC.

The chain joins TRBV10-2 to TRBJ1-1, with D tentatively TRBD1 (5 bases). There are 13 residues in the CDR3. Trimming cost V 3 bases and J 11 bases, with 16 bases left between them. Germline V gene data show CDR1 as WSHSY and CDR2 as SAAADI. CDR3 sequence: CASSEIAAGEAFF. CDR3 nucleotides: TGCGCCAGCAGTGAAATAGCGGCGGGGGAGGCTTTCTTT.

The chain is built from TRBV19 and TRBJ2-7, with TRBD2 identical over 9 bases. The CDR3 loop spans 14 amino acids. In germline, CDR1 is LNHDA, CDR2 SQIVND (reference sequence). J lost 2 bases, V lost 7 bases, and 6 bases had no gene match. This CDR3 is CASTLAGAPYEQYF. CDR3 DNA: TGTGCCAGTACCTTAGCGGGGGCCCCCTACGAGCAGTACTTC.

In its sample, this clone was seen once. The rearrangement uses TRBV5-1 and TRBJ2-5; 12 nucleotides match TRBD2. CDR1 SGHRS and CDR2 YFSETQ come from the germline V gene. With 4 bases clipped from V and 4 bases from J, the junction kept 2 bases outside the gene matches. The CDR3 loop spans 14 amino acids. CDR3 coding DNA: TGCGCCAGCAGCGAGGGACTAGCGGGAGAGACCCAGTACTTC. It codes for CASSEGLAGETQYF.

The chain joins TRBV19 to TRBJ2-3; 7 bases line up with TRBD2. The V and J ends lost 3 bases and 2 bases, in that order; junction bases with no gene match: 2. Germline V gene lookup returns CDR1 LNHDA and CDR2 SQIVND (reference sequence). The CDR3 sequence is 14 residues long. CDR3 in amino acids: CASSIAGVTDTQYF. DNA of the CDR3: TGTGCCAGTAGTATCGCGGGAGTCACAGATACGCAGTATTTT. Looking up the rest from reference TRBV19 and TRBJ2-3 gives the full variable domain: DGGITQSPKYLFRKEGQNVTLSCEQNLNHDAMYWYRQDPGQGLRLIYYSQIVNDFQKGDIAEGYSVSREKKESFPLTVTSAQKNPTAFYLCASSIAGVTDTQYFGPGTRLTVL.

This sequence joins TRBV14 and TRBJ2-5; D uncertain. The germline gives CDR1 SGHDN, CDR2 FVKESK. This CDR3 contains 14 residues. The germline V and J ends were trimmed by 3 bases and 4 bases, with 12 bases remaining between them. CDR3 DNA sequence: TGTGCCAGCAGCCACCCGGGTCGGAGAGAGACCCAGTACTTC. It specifies CASSHPGRRETQYF.

The chain combines TRBV11-3 with TRBJ2-3; D is unresolved. Germline CDR1 is SGHNT and CDR2 is YENEEA. This CDR3 has 14 amino acids. The V gene lost 5 bases and the J gene lost 2 bases, with 11 bases spanning the gap. The CDR3 loop is CASSVSRYTDTQYF. The CDR3 DNA sequence: TGTGCCAGCAGCGTTAGCCGTTACACAGATACGCAGTATTTT.

This clone was counted a few times. The V and J genes are TRBV7-9 and TRBJ1-2; 9 bases match TRBD1. Germline V CDR1 and CDR2: SEHNR, FQNEAQ (reference sequence). There are 17 residues in the CDR3. V was clipped by 5 bases and J by 4 bases; unmatched bases: 14. CDR3 region: CASSASRDREKAYGYTF. CDR3 nucleotide sequence: TGTGCCAGCAGCGCGTCCCGGGACAGGGAGAAGGCCTATGGCTACACCTTC. Drawing the rest from reference TRBV7-9 and TRBJ1-2, the complete variable domain is DTGVSQNPRHKITKRGQNVTFRCDPISEHNRLYWYRQTLGQGPEFLTYFQNEAQLEKSRLLSDRFSAERPKGSFSTLEIQRTEQGDSAMYLCASSASRDREKAYGYTFGSGTRLTVV.

V gene TRBV2 combines with J gene TRBJ2-5, with D maybe TRBD1 (6 bases). Per the germline V gene, CDR1 is SNHLY and CDR2 is FYNNEI. This CDR3 region has 15 residues. V was shortened by 4 bases and J by 4 bases, with 16 bases between the two germline ends. The CDR3 protein is CASSALGGALETQYF. The CDR3 nucleotides read TGTGCCAGCAGTGCCCTTGGGGGCGCATTAGAGACCCAGTACTTC.

The sample holds one count of this clone. The chain employs TRBV6-1 and TRBJ1-2, with unresolved D. V was shortened by 3 bases and J by 6 bases, with 14 bases between the two germline ends. The CDR3 is 14 residues long. The germline V gene has CDR1 MNHNS and CDR2 SASEGT. Written as DNA, the CDR3 is TGTGCCAGCAGTGAGGTCTTAGCGGTAGATGGCTACACCTTC. Its translation is CASSEVLAVDGYTF.

This chain connects TRBV30 to TRBJ2-7; the D gene is possibly TRBD1 (6 bases). Germline CDR1 is GTSNPN and CDR2 is SVGIG (reference sequence). The CDR3 is 14 amino acids. Between the trimmed V and J ends, which lost 0 bases and 6 bases, there was a span of 15 bases. The CDR3 region is CAWSVRLKGGEQYF. Here the CDR3 DNA reads TGTGCCTGGAGTGTACGTTTAAAAGGGGGCGAGCAGTACTTC.

The chain links TRBV15 to TRBJ1-5, with D uncertain. This CDR3 region has 15 residues. Germline V gene lookup returns CDR1 LNHNV and CDR2 YYDKDF (reference sequence). The V end lost 0 bases, the J end lost 2 bases, and 8 bases lay between the germline ends. The CDR3 reads CATSRDYTGNQPQHF. The CDR3 DNA is TGTGCCACCAGCAGAGACTATACGGGCAATCAGCCCCAGCATTTT.

V usage is TRBV10-2 and J usage is TRBJ2-7; a possible D gene is TRBD2 (5 bases). Per germline, CDR1 WSHSY and CDR2 SAAADI. Trimming cost V 7 bases and J 0 bases, with 7 bases left between them. CDR3 size: 12 residues. The CDR3 nucleotides read TGCGCCAGCACGGGGAGCTCCTACGAGCAGTACTTC. Protein sequence: CASTGSSYEQYF.

The chain is built from TRBV5-1 and TRBJ2-1; TRBD2 matches at 8 bases. The V gene's germline CDR1 is SGHRS and CDR2 YFSETQ. This CDR3 has 16 amino acids. The V segment lost 0 bases and the J segment 5 bases; nucleotides outside the gene matches: 7. This chain's CDR3 is CASSLDSAGGHNEQFF. The CDR3, as DNA: TGCGCCAGCAGCTTGGATTCGGCGGGAGGACACAATGAGCAGTTCTTC.